This TCR beta chain came from a study of shared clonotypes between healthy human individuals. Study background: Donors consisted of a couple of women and three men between 18 and 49.

The CD4+ fraction was divided into a CD45RA+ naive subset and a CD45RA-negative memory subset. The table came from immunoSEQ multiplex PCR; TCRdb's copy has only in-frame clones and leaves some out. The data show about 1.5 million clones, roughly 97% seen once. Study-wide findings and caveats: As a rule, naive subsets had a larger estimated richness than memory subsets. Non-shared clonotypes had lower generation probabilities than those shared by all four donors.

Germline values: CDR1 MNHEY, CDR2 SVGAGI. The CDR3 extends over 15 amino acids. Trimming stripped 6 bases from V and 8 bases from J, with 20 bases between. A note on this clone: Its antigen is still unknown.

This sequence joins TRBV6-5 and TRBJ2-1; possibly TRBD1 or TRBD2 for D (5 bases each). Sequenced sample: naive CD4+ T cells sorted from blood. The subset here: CD45RA+ positively selected. This TCR came from a man younger than 40 in good health. The CDR3 DNA follows: TGTGCCAGCAGCCGCGCCGGGACCGGGGTCGATGAGCAGTTCTTC. Amino acid sequence: CASSRAGTGVDEQFF.